What follows are 9 T cell receptor beta chains derived from one specimen sequenced in a study of blood T cells in healthy people across ages. Primed by a sample-barcoded 5' primer and a J-beta primer mix, a second PCR proceeded for 7 to 11 cycles. TCRdb itself ran the 5' RACE reads through MiXCR, one entry per CDR3 protein. The data hold 550,000 to 800,000 distinct CDR3 sequences, with less than 40% observed a single time. The sequencing input was blood. The source is a woman older than 75 in good health.

This clonotype was picked up a small number of times. V gene TRBV20-1 combines with J gene TRBJ2-2; D not resolved. This CDR3 comprises 13 residues. V was pared by 5 bases and J by 0 bases, with 7 bases between. The V gene's germline CDR1 is DFQATT and CDR2 SNEGSKA (reference sequence). The CDR3, as DNA: TGCAGTGCTTCCTCCTCGAACACCGGGGAGCTGTTTTTT. It yields the protein CSASSSNTGELFF.

The table lists this clonotype with a few counts. This chain uses TRBV10-3 with TRBJ2-2; a possible D gene is TRBD1 (6 bases). The germline gives CDR1 ENHRY, CDR2 SYGVKD. The V end lost 0 bases, the J end lost 4 bases, and 15 bases lay between the germline ends. This CDR3 region has 17 residues. The CDR3 is CAISESLTGTRTGELFF. CDR3 coding DNA: TGTGCCATCAGTGAGTCGTTGACCGGGACACGCACCGGGGAGCTGTTTTTT.

Ten or more counts support this clonotype. The chain recombines TRBV27 with TRBJ1-2, with 8 bases identical to TRBD1. Germline loops: CDR1 MNHEY, CDR2 SMNVEV (reference sequence). V gave up 5 bases and J gave up 8 bases; unmatched junction bases: 13. The CDR3 contains 15 residues. CDR3 sequence reads: CASSRQGPISNGYTF. DNA for the CDR3: TGTGCCAGCAGTCGACAGGGGCCAATATCAAACGGCTACACCTTC.

This clonotype was detected many times. This rearrangement joins TRBV7-8 to TRBJ2-1, with D hard to call. Per germline, CDR1 SGHVS and CDR2 FQNEAQ. Trimming shortened V by 1 base and J by 7 bases, and 8 bases separated the two germline ends. The length of the CDR3 is 13 residues. CDR3 sequence (DNA): TGTGCCAGCAGCTTAGTGATCGTGAATGAGCAGTTCTTC. It is translated as CASSLVIVNEQFF.

At least ten counts were recorded for this clonotype. A much larger clone differs by one base, so this may be a read error. This chain links TRBV29-1 with TRBJ2-1; D unresolved. The DNA matches TRBJ2-7 better at its end, which makes the J call doubtful. This CDR3 contains 15 residues. CDR1 is SQVTM, CDR2 ANQGSEA, per germline. The CDR3 nucleotides read TGCAGCGTTGAAACGGGCGCCCGCTCCTACAATGAGCAGTACTTC. This encodes CSVETGARSYNEQYF.

This chain connects TRBV5-1 to TRBJ1-2, with TRBD1 matching over 7 bases. V lost 0 bases and J lost 5; bases outside the gene matches: 7. Germline CDR1 reads SGHRS; CDR2 reads YFSETQ. The CDR3 has 15 residues. For the CDR3, the DNA is TGCGCCAGCAGCTTGGGGGACAGCATCGCGTATGGCTACACCTTC. Amino acid sequence: CASSLGDSIAYGYTF.

This sequence joins TRBV5-5 and TRBJ2-3, with TRBD1 matching 7 bases. Trimming removed 6 bases from V and 4 bases from J; junction bases left unmatched: 11. Germline V CDR1 and CDR2: SGHKS, YYEKEE (reference sequence). CDR3 length equals 15 residues. In DNA, the CDR3 is TGTGCCAGCACCGACAGGGCTCCGTACGCAGATACGCAGTATTTT. Protein product: CASTDRAPYADTQYF.

This clonotype was observed at least ten times. The V call is TRBV6-2 or TRBV6-3, the J call TRBJ2-7; 8 bases agree with TRBD1. With 5 bases clipped from V and 2 bases from J, the junction kept 8 bases outside the gene matches. In germline, CDR1 is MNHEY, CDR2 SVGEGT. CDR3 size: 15 residues. The CDR3 sequence is CASSPQGANAYEQYF. CDR3 in DNA: TGTGCCAGCAGTCCCCAGGGGGCAAATGCCTACGAGCAGTACTTC.

The chain has TRBV27 and TRBJ2-7; a possible D gene is TRBD1 (6 bases). The CDR3 is made up of 15 amino acids. Germline assignment: CDR1 MNHEY and CDR2 SMNVEV (reference sequence). V shed 5 bases and J shed 2 bases, with 16 bases lying between them. The CDR3 protein is CASSLRGVLTYEQYF. The DNA for the CDR3 is TGTGCCAGCAGTCTCAGGGGCGTCCTTACCTACGAGCAGTACTTC.